The 11 T cell receptor beta chains presented below share a single source sample, sequenced in a study of blood T cell repertoires in COVID-19. Clones were read by immunoSEQ multiplex PCR, and TCRdb kept only the in-frame ones, dropping some. The table records 300,000 or so clones, 70% to 90% of them present only once. Sequenced sample: peripheral blood. These receptors were taken from a woman in her 50s with active or convalescent COVID-19.

The chain couples TRBV5-1 to TRBJ2-3, with 7 bases that match TRBD1. Germline CDR1 SGHRS, CDR2 YFSETQ. The J segment lost 1 base and the V segment lost 7 bases, leaving 6 bases of the junction unmatched. The CDR3 has 14 amino acids. The CDR3 loop is CASCTGAGTDTQYF. Here the CDR3 DNA reads TGCGCCAGCTGTACAGGGGCGGGCACAGATACGCAGTATTTT.

This chain joins TRBV19 and TRBJ2-1; D might be TRBD2 (5 bases). Germline loops: CDR1 LNHDA, CDR2 SQIVND (reference sequence). The V and J ends lost 2 bases and 0 bases respectively, with 26 bases between them. CDR3 length: 21 residues. CDR3 coding DNA: TGTGCCAGTAGTATAAGGTTCCAAGCCAAGCGGTCTACTAACTCCTACAATGAGCAGTTCTTC. This translates into CASSIRFQAKRSTNSYNEQFF. Full variable domain (outside the CDR3, taken from reference TRBV19 and TRBJ2-1): DGGITQSPKYLFRKEGQNVTLSCEQNLNHDAMYWYRQDPGQGLRLIYYSQIVNDFQKGDIAEGYSVSREKKESFPLTVTSAQKNPTAFYLCASSIRFQAKRSTNSYNEQFFGPGTRLTVL.

The rearrangement uses TRBV27 and TRBJ2-7; the D gene is possibly TRBD1 (6 bases). Per germline, CDR1 MNHEY and CDR2 SMNVEV (reference sequence). Deletions cut 11 bases from V and 5 bases from J, with 28 bases between. The CDR3 runs 16 residues. The CDR3 region is CAPQGSPGFTFHEQYF. The CDR3 region has the DNA TGTGCCCCGCAGGGGAGCCCGGGTTTTACGTTCCACGAGCAGTACTTC.

This chain links TRBV11-2 with TRBJ1-3; D is undetermined. This CDR3 is built from 16 residues. The germline V gene has CDR1 SGHAT and CDR2 FQNNGV. Trimming cost V 0 bases and J 4 bases, with 13 bases left between them. The CDR3 sequence is CASSLEPWPTGNTIYF. CDR3 DNA sequence: TGTGCCAGCAGCTTAGAACCGTGGCCCACGGGAAACACCATATATTTT.

The chain employs TRBV7-2 and TRBJ1-2; 8 bases map to TRBD1. This CDR3 comprises 17 residues. V was clipped by 2 bases and J by 1 base; unmatched bases: 9. The germline V gene encodes CDR1 SGHTA and CDR2 FQGNSA. The CDR3 DNA reads as TGTGCCAGCAGCTTAACGGGGTCAGGGGGCGTTAACTATGGCTACACCTTC. Translating gives CASSLTGSGGVNYGYTF.

The sample holds many counts of this clone. The rearrangement joins TRBV5-8 to TRBJ2-1, with D perhaps matching TRBD2 (6 bases). The CDR3 consists of 11 residues. Germline CDR1 reads SGHTS; CDR2 reads YDEGEE. The V gene lost 8 bases and the J gene lost 7 bases, with 10 bases spanning the gap. In nucleotides, the CDR3 is TGTGCCAGTCGGGAGAAGAATGAGCAGTTCTTC. It is translated as CASREKNEQFF. Variable domain in full (rest from reference TRBV5-8 and TRBJ2-1): EAGVTQSPTHLIKTRGQQATLRCSPISGHTSVYWYQQALGLGLQFLLWYDEGEERNRGNFPPRFSGRQFPNYSSELNVNALELEDSALYLCASREKNEQFFGPGTRLTVL.

This sequence joins TRBV5-4 and TRBJ2-7; TRBD1 agrees at 8 bases. This CDR3 is 15 amino acids long. V lost 4 bases and J lost 2; bases outside the gene matches: 8. CDR1 SGHNT and CDR2 YYREEE come from the germline V gene (reference sequence). The CDR3 nucleotides are TGTGCCAGCAGCCCATTCCAGGGGGCGGCCTACGAGCAGTACTTC. It codes for CASSPFQGAAYEQYF. The full variable domain, its missing parts supplied by reference TRBV5-4 and TRBJ2-7, is ETGVTQSPTHLIKTRGQQVTLRCSSQSGHNTVSWYQQALGQGPQFIFQYYREEENGRGNFPPRFSGLQFPNYSSELNVNALELDDSALYLCASSPFQGAAYEQYFGPGTRLTVT.

V is TRBV9 and J is TRBJ1-4, with no clear D. V dropped 0 bases and J dropped 6 bases, with 6 bases sitting between them. This CDR3 comprises 13 residues. Germline assignment: CDR1 SGDLS and CDR2 YYNGEE. The CDR3 coding sequence is TGTGCCAGCAGCGTAGGGAGCCATGAAAAACTGTTTTTT. This encodes CASSVGSHEKLFF. Together with reference TRBV9 and TRBJ1-4, the CDR3 gives the full variable domain: DSGVTQTPKHLITATGQRVTLRCSPRSGDLSVYWYQQSLDQGLQFLIQYYNGEERAKGNILERFSAQQFPDLHSELNLSSLELGDSALYFCASSVGSHEKLFFGSGTQLSVL.

The rearrangement uses TRBV5-5 and TRBJ1-2; no firm D call. There are 12 residues in the CDR3. In germline, CDR1 is SGHKS, CDR2 YYEKEE (reference sequence). V was cut by 2 bases and J by 6 bases, with 8 bases left in between. The CDR3: CASSLGGHGYTF. CDR3 DNA: TGTGCCAGCAGCTTAGGAGGGCATGGCTACACCTTC.

As concerns this clone: This CDR3 is also generated by other DNA sequences in the sample. The V and J genes are TRBV6-5 and TRBJ1-1; tentative D call: TRBD1 (5 bases). CDR1 and CDR2 from the germline V gene are MNHEY and SVGAGI. V was cut by 2 bases and J by 1 base, with 8 bases left in between. The CDR3 spans 14 residues. CDR3 in DNA: TGTGCCAGCAGTTACGGACACCCGAACACTGAAGCTTTCTTT. Protein product: CASSYGHPNTEAFF.

This clone has a single count. The genes are TRBV5-1 and TRBJ1-1; 9 positions agree with TRBD1. V lost 4 bases and J lost 10; bases outside the gene matches: 5. Germline lookup yields CDR1 SGHRS and CDR2 YFSETQ. CDR3 length equals 12 residues. The DNA of the CDR3 is TGCGCCAGCAGCCCCGACAGGGGGTCAGCTTTCTTT. Translation: CASSPDRGSAFF.